These 4 T cell receptor beta chains were all obtained from the same sample, sequenced in a study of OX40 agonist ivuxolimab in advanced cancers. Some clones are missing from TCRdb's copy, which holds only in-frame ones; the method was immunoSEQ multiplex PCR. The table includes about 40,000 clones, around 87% detected once. This material consisted of CD4+ or CD8+ T cells sorted from blood, taken in a trial of the OX40 agonist ivuxolimab. Receptors originate from an adult with an advanced solid tumor such as melanoma, head and neck, liver or kidney cancer.

The chain carries TRBV27 and TRBJ1-1; D unresolved. Per germline, CDR1 MNHEY and CDR2 SMNVEV (reference sequence). The CDR3 is 8 residues long. V was trimmed by 10 bases and J by 6 bases, leaving 3 bases between them. The CDR3 loop is CATPEAFF. For the CDR3, the DNA is TGTGCCACACCTGAAGCTTTCTTT.

This clone was observed a single time. This chain joins TRBV10-3 and TRBJ2-2; 9 bases agree with TRBD1. The junction had 3 bases not matched to a gene; V was cut back by 7 bases and J by 3 bases. Germline CDR1 is ENHRY and CDR2 is SYGVKD. This CDR3 spans 14 amino acids. As DNA, the CDR3 is TGTGCCATCACCAGACAGGGGGACACCGGGGAGCTGTTTTTT. Translating gives CAITRQGDTGELFF.

The chain carries TRBV9 and TRBJ2-6; D is unresolved. V shed 0 bases and J shed 4 bases, with 8 bases lying between them. Germline CDR1 reads SGDLS; CDR2 reads YYNGEE. The length of the CDR3 is 15 residues. The CDR3 bases are TGTGCCAGCAGCGTAGTTAGGGCCGGGGCCAACGTCCTGACTTTC. Translated, it gives CASSVVRAGANVLTF.

V is TRBV28 and J is TRBJ2-3; D is undetermined. The CDR3 is 14 residues long. Germline V gene sequence: CDR1 MDHEN, CDR2 SYDVKM. Trimming took 2 bases from V and 6 from J, leaving 12 bases between them. The CDR3 nucleotides read TGTGCCAGCAGTTTAAGGGAACTGGGGGATACGCAGTATTTT. Translated: CASSLRELGDTQYF.